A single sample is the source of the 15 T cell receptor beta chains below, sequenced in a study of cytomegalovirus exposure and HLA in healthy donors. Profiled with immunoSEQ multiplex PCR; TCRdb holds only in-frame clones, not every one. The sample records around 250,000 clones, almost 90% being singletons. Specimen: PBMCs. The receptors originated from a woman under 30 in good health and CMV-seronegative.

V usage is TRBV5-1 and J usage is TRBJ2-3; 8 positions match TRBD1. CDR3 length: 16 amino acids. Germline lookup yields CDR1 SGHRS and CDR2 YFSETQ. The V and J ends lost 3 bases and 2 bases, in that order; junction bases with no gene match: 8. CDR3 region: CASSSPPGQATDTQYF. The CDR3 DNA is TGCGCCAGCAGCTCCCCTCCGGGACAGGCCACAGATACGCAGTATTTT.

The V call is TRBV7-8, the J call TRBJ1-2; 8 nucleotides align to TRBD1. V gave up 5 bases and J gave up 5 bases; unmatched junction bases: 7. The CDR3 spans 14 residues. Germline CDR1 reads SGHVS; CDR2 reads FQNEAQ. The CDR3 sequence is CASSLGQGIYGYTF. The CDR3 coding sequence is TGTGCCAGCAGCCTAGGACAGGGAATATATGGCTACACCTTC.

This CDR3 reads CASSLGPIGYTF. CDR3 in DNA: TGTGCCAGCAGCTTAGGCCCTATTGGCTACACCTTC. V is TRBV11-2 and J is TRBJ1-2; no reliable D call. Germline V gene data show CDR1 as SGHAT and CDR2 as FQNNGV. V was trimmed by 1 base and J by 7 bases, leaving 7 bases between them. This CDR3 spans 12 amino acids.

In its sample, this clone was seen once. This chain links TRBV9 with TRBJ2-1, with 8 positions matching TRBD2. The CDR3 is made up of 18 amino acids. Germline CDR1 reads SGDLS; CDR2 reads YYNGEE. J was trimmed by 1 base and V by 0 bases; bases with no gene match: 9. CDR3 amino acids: CASSVVGSGGPSYNEQFF. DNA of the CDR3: TGTGCCAGCAGCGTAGTAGGAAGCGGGGGCCCTTCCTACAATGAGCAGTTCTTC.

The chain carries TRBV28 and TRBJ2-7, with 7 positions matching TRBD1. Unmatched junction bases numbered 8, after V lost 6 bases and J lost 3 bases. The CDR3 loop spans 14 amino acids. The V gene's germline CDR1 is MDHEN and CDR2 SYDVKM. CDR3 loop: CASSRDRLYYEQYF. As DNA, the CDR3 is TGTGCCAGCAGCCGGGACAGATTATACTACGAGCAGTACTTC.

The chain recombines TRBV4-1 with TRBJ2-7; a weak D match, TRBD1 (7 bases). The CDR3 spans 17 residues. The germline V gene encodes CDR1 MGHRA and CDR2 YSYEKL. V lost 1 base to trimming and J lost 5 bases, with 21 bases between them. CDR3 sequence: CASSQGPLGRGADEQYF. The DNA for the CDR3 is TGCGCCAGCAGCCAAGGACCCCTTGGCAGGGGGGCCGACGAGCAGTACTTC.

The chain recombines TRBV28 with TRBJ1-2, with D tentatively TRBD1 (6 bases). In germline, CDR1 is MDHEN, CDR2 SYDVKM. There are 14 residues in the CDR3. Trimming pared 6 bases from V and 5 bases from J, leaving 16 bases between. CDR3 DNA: TGTGCCAGCAGCTACAGGGTTTTATGGTATGGCTACACCTTC. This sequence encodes CASSYRVLWYGYTF.

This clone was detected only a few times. The CDR3 loop reads CASSYSGVNTEAFF. CDR3 in DNA: TGTGCCAGCAGTTACTCGGGAGTGAACACTGAAGCTTTCTTT. The gene calls are TRBV6-6 and TRBJ1-1; D is ambiguous. Germline V gene sequence: CDR1 MNHNY, CDR2 SVGAGI (reference sequence). V lost 0 bases and J 0 bases, leaving 5 bases between the germline ends. The CDR3 spans 14 residues.

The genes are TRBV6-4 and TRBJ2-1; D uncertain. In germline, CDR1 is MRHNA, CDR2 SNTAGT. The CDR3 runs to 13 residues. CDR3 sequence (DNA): TGTGTCACGACCGTCCGACACTACAATGAGCAGTTCTTC. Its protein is CVTTVRHYNEQFF.

CDR3 in amino acids: CASSPAGTGDEKLFF. In DNA, the CDR3 is TGTGCCAGCTCACCAGCTGGGACAGGGGATGAAAAACTGTTTTTT. This rearrangement joins TRBV18 to TRBJ1-4; 10 bases are a match to TRBD1. This CDR3 spans 15 amino acids. Germline CDR1 reads KGHSH; CDR2 reads LQKENI. V trimming: 2 bases; J trimming: 6 bases; junction bases outside the gene matches: 3.

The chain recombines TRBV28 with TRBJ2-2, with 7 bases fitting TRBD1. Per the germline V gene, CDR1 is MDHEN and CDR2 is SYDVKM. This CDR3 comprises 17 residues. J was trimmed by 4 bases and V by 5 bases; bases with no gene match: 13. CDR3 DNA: TGTGCCAGCAGTACCCAGACGACAGGGCGTTCCACCGGGGAGCTGTTTTTT. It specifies CASSTQTTGRSTGELFF. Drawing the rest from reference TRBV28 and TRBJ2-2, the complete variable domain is DVKVTQSSRYLVKRTGEKVFLECVQDMDHENMFWYRQDPGLGLRLIYFSYDVKMKEKGDIPEGYSVSREKKERFSLILESASTNQTSMYLCASSTQTTGRSTGELFFGEGSRLTVL.

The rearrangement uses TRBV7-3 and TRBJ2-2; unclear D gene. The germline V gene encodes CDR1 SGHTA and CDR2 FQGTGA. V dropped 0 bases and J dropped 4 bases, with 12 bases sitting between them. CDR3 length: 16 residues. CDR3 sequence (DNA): TGTGCCAGCAGCTTAACGTTTGCAGTGTCCACCGGGGAGCTGTTTTTT. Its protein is CASSLTFAVSTGELFF.

The CDR3 region has the DNA TGTGCCAGCAGCCCAGAGGCAGCGGGGGCCCCCTACGAGCAGTACGTC. It codes for CASSPEAAGAPYEQYV. The V gene is TRBV7-2, the J gene TRBJ2-7, with 8 bases aligning to TRBD2. This CDR3 has 16 amino acids. V dropped 5 bases and J dropped 2; count of bases not matched to a gene: 11. Germline V lookup: CDR1 SGHTA, CDR2 FQGNSA.

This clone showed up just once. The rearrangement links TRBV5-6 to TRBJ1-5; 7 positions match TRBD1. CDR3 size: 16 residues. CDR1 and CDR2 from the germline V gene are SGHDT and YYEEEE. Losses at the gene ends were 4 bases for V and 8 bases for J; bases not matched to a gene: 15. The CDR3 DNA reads TGTGCCAGCAGCAGACAGGGAACTCATCGTTTGGAGCCCCAGCATTTT. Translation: CASSRQGTHRLEPQHF.

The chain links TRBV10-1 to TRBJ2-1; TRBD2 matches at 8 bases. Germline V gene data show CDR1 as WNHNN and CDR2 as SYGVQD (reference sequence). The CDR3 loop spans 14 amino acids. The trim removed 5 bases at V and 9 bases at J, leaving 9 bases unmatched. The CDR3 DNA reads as TGCGCCAGCAGTTCCGGGACTAGTGATCTTGAGCAGTTCTTC. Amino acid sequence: CASSSGTSDLEQFF.